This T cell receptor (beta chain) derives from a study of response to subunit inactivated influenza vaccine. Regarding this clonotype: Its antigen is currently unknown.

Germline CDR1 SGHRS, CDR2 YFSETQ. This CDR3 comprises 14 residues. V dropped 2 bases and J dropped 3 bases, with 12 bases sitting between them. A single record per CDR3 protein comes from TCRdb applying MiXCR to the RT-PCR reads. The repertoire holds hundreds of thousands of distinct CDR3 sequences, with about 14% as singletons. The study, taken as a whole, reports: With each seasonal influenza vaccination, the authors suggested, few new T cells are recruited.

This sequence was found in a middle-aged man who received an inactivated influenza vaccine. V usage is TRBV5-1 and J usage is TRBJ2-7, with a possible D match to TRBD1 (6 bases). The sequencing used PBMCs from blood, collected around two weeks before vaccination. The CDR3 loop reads CASSLGTPYYEQYF. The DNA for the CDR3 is TGCGCCAGCAGCTTAGGGACACCATACTACGAGCAGTACTTC.